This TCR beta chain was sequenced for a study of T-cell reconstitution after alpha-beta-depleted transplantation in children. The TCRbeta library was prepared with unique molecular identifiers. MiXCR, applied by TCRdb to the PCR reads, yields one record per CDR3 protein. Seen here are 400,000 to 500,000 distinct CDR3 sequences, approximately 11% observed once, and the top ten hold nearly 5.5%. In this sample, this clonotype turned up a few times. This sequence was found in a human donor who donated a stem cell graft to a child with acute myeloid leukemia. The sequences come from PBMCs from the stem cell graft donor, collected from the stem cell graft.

CDR3: CASRRTDTDTQYF. The CDR3 DNA reads as TGTGCCAGCAGGAGGACAGACACAGATACGCAGTATTTT. This rearrangement joins TRBV12-3 or TRBV12-4 to TRBJ2-3, with a possible D match to TRBD1 (6 bases). The V end was cut by 6 bases, the J end by 2 bases, with 9 bases between. The CDR3 consists of 13 residues.